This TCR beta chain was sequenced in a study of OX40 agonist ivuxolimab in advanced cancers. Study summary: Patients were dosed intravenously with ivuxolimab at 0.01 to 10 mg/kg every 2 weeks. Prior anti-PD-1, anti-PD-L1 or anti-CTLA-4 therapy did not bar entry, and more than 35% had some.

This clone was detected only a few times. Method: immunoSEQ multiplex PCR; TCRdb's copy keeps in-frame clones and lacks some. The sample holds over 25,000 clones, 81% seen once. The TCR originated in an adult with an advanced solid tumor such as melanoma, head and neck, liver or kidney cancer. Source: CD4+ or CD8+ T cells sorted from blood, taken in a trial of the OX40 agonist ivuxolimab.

The CDR3 loop is CASSLGTNEQFF. CDR3 nucleotides: TGTGCCAGCAGCTTGGGGACCAATGAGCAGTTCTTC. The chain has TRBV5-6 and TRBJ2-1, with no clear D. Germline V gene sequence: CDR1 SGHDT, CDR2 YYEEEE. V lost 0 bases to trimming and J lost 6 bases, with 4 bases between them. This CDR3 region has 12 residues.